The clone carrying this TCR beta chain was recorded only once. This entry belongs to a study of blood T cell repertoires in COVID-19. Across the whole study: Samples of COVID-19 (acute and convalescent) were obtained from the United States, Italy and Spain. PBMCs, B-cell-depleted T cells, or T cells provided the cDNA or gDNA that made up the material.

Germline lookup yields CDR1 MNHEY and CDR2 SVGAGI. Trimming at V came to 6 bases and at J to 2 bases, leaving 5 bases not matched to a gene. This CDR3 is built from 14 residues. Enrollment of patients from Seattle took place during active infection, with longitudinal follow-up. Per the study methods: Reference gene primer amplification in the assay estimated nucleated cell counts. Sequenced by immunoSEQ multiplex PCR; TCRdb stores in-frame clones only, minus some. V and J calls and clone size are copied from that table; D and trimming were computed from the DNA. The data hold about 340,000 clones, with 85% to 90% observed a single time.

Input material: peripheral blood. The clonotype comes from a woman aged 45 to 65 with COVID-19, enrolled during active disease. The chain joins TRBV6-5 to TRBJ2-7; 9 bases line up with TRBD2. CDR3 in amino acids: CASSLAGTTYEQYF. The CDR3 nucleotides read TGTGCCAGCAGCCTAGCGGGGACAACCTACGAGCAGTACTTC.